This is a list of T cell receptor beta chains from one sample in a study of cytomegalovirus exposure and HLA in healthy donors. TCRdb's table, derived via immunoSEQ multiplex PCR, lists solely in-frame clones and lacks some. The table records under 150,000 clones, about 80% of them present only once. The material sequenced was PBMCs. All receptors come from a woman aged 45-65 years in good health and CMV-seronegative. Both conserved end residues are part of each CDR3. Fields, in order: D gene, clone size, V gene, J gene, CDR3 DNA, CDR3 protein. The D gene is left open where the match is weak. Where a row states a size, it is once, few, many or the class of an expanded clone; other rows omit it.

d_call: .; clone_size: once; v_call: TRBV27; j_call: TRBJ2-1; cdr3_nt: TGTGCCACCTCCCTAGGCCCAGACAGAATCTACAATGAGCAGTTCTTC; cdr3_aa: CATSLGPDRIYNEQFF
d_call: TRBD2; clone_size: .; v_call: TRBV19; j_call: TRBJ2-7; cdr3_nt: TGTGCCAGTAGTATCCAGCGGGGCTACGAGCAGTACTTC; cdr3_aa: CASSIQRGYEQYF
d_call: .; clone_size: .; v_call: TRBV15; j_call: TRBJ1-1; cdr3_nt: TGTGCCACCTCCTGGACAGCGGACACTGAAGCTTTCTTT; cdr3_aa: CATSWTADTEAFF
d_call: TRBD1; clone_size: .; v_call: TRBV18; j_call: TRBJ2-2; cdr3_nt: TGTGCCAGCTCACCACGGGGGACAGGCTTCTCGAACACCGGGGAGCTGTTTTTT; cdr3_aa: CASSPRGTGFSNTGELFF
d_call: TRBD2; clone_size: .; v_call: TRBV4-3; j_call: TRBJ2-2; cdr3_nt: TGCGCCAGCAGCCGGGGACTAGCGGGATCGAACACCGGGGAGCTGTTTTTT; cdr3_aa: CASSRGLAGSNTGELFF
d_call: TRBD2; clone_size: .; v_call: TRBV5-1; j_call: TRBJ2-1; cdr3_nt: TGCGCCAGCAGCTCCATAGCGGGAGGGCGCAATGAGCAGTTCTTC; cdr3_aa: CASSSIAGGRNEQFF
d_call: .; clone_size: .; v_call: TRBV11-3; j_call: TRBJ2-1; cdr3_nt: TGTGCCAGCAGCCCACAGGGCGGGCCCTACAATGAGCAGTTCTTC; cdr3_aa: CASSPQGGPYNEQFF
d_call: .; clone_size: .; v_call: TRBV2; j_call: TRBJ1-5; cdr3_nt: TGTGCCAGCAGTGAATTGGGTCAGGGGTTTAGCAATCAGCCCCAGCATTTT; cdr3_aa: CASSELGQGFSNQPQHF
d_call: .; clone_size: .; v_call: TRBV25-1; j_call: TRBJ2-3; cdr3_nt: TGTGCCAGCGGGATAATTGGGAACAGGCTAGATACGCAGTATTTT; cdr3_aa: CASGIIGNRLDTQYF
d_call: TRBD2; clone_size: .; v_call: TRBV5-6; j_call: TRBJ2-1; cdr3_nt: TGTGCCAGCAGCTTTTTCCCCCGGACTAGCGGCCTGGGGGAGCAGTTCTTC; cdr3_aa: CASSFFPRTSGLGEQFF